This TCR beta chain appears in the sequencing data of a study of cytomegalovirus exposure and HLA in healthy donors. Details on this clone: Its antigen is unidentified.

The PCR used 60 Vbeta and 13 Jbeta primers. The data were produced by immunoSEQ multiplex PCR, yet TCRdb's version contains in-frame clones alone and is incomplete. In the table there are approximately 91,000 clones, about 89% of which are singletons. V was clipped by 7 bases and J by 15 bases; unmatched bases: 11. CDR3 length: 13 residues. Germline-derived CDR1 and CDR2 are LNHDA and SQIVND (reference sequence). Study results and caveats: Most TCR beta V segments were productive about 87% or about 30% of the time in an earlier analysis. The authors later linked a missense DCLRE1C variant to TCR beta V- and J-gene trimming. Accounts indicate the classifier identified cytomegalovirus status with strong specificity and sensitivity.

Sequenced sample: PBMCs. V usage is TRBV19 and J usage is TRBJ2-4; 11 positions agree with TRBD1. The TCR originated in a young man in good health and CMV-seropositive. DNA for the CDR3: TGTGCCAGTATGGACAGGGGGCAGAATTCCCGGTACTTC. As protein: CASMDRGQNSRYF.